These 11 T cell receptor beta chains came from one sample sequenced in a study of blood T cell repertoires in COVID-19. Clones were sequenced by immunoSEQ multiplex PCR, and TCRdb holds only the in-frame ones, with some missing. The sample carries roughly 60,000 clones, roughly four fifths recorded once. The material sequenced was peripheral blood. Every receptor here comes from a man between 60 and 75 years old with acute or convalescent COVID-19.

The chain links TRBV5-6 to TRBJ2-1; no clear D. The CDR3 is 11 residues long. Trimming stripped 2 bases from V and 8 bases from J, with 5 bases between. Germline CDR1 SGHDT, CDR2 YYEEEE. DNA of the CDR3: TGTGCCAGCAGCTTCAGGTATGAGCAGTTCTTC. Translating gives CASSFRYEQFF. Full variable domain (rest looked up from reference TRBV5-6 and TRBJ2-1): DAGVTQSPTHLIKTRGQQVTLRCSPKSGHDTVSWYQQALGQGPQFIFQYYEEEERQRGNFPDRFSGHQFPNYSSELNVNALLLGDSALYLCASSFRYEQFFGPGTRLTVL.

The V call is TRBV4-1, the J call TRBJ2-3, with a weak D call TRBD2 (6 bases). This CDR3 is built from 15 residues. Germline loops: CDR1 MGHRA, CDR2 YSYEKL. V lost 2 bases to trimming and J lost 6 bases, with 15 bases between them. The CDR3 nucleotides are TGCGCCAGCAGCCAACAGCGGGCGACCCTCGATACGCAGTATTTT. This gives the protein CASSQQRATLDTQYF.

The CDR3 DNA reads as TGTGCCAGCAGCCCGGGGGGGTACCTGGGAAACACCATATATTTT. Its protein product is CASSPGGYLGNTIYF. The chain has TRBV7-9 and TRBJ1-3, with D possibly matching TRBD1 (5 bases). V was clipped by 5 bases and J by 4 bases, with 15 bases between them. CDR1 and CDR2 from the germline V gene are SEHNR and FQNEAQ (reference sequence). The CDR3 is 15 amino acids.

The CDR3: CASSPAPGGTGNTIYF. CDR3 DNA sequence: TGTGCCAGCAGCCCTGCCCCGGGGGGCACTGGAAACACCATATATTTT. The V gene is TRBV7-8, the J gene TRBJ1-3; perhaps TRBD1 as D (6 bases). In germline, CDR1 is SGHVS, CDR2 FQNEAQ. CDR3 size: 16 residues. V was pared by 5 bases and J by 2 bases, with 16 bases between.

V usage is TRBV21-1 and J usage is TRBJ1-1; TRBD1 is the table's D call and was not checked against the DNA. TRBV21-1 is a documented pseudogene. This CDR3 is 16 amino acids long. DNA for the CDR3: TGTGCCAGCAGCAAAGCGGGGGACAGGGGGAACACTGAAGCTTTCTTT. It yields the protein CASSKAGDRGNTEAFF.

CDR3 DNA: TGTGCCAGCAGCTTGGACCGCGGATTCACAGATACGCAGTATTTT. Its translation: CASSLDRGFTDTQYF. This chain links TRBV5-4 with TRBJ2-3; D remains unclear. CDR3 size: 15 residues. V shed 0 bases and J shed 2 bases, with 10 bases lying between them. Per the germline V gene, CDR1 is SGHNT and CDR2 is YYREEE (reference sequence). Full variable domain (missing parts from reference TRBV5-4 and TRBJ2-3): ETGVTQSPTHLIKTRGQQVTLRCSSQSGHNTVSWYQQALGQGPQFIFQYYREEENGRGNFPPRFSGLQFPNYSSELNVNALELDDSALYLCASSLDRGFTDTQYFGPGTRLTVL.

The V gene is TRBV6-5, the J gene TRBJ2-3; a weak D match, TRBD1 (8 bases). V lost 6 bases to trimming and J lost 0 bases, with 13 bases between them. This CDR3 has 15 amino acids. From germline, CDR1 is MNHEY and CDR2 SVGAGI. CDR3 sequence reads: CASSNRGGSTDTQYF. Here the CDR3 DNA reads TGTGCCAGCAGCAACAGGGGGGGAAGCACAGATACGCAGTATTTT.

This chain links TRBV5-1 with TRBJ2-3; D unresolved. Germline V gene lookup returns CDR1 SGHRS and CDR2 YFSETQ. The length of the CDR3 is 13 residues. Trimming removed 1 base at V and 0 bases at J, with 3 bases between. The CDR3 region is CASSLLSTDTQYF. The CDR3, as DNA: TGCGCCAGCAGCTTGCTCAGCACAGATACGCAGTATTTT.

This clone is a singleton in its sample. The chain carries TRBV19 and TRBJ1-5; D ambiguous. V was shortened by 4 bases and J by 5 bases, with 6 bases between the two germline ends. CDR3 size: 12 residues. The germline V gene encodes CDR1 LNHDA and CDR2 SQIVND (reference sequence). CDR3 residues: CASSTVYQPQHF. For the CDR3, the DNA is TGTGCCAGTAGTACCGTATATCAGCCCCAGCATTTT.

The chain is built from TRBV5-6 and TRBJ1-2; D perhaps matches TRBD1 (6 bases). CDR3 size: 13 residues. Trimming pared 0 bases from V and 4 bases from J, leaving 7 bases between. Germline V gene lookup returns CDR1 SGHDT and CDR2 YYEEEE. This chain's CDR3 is CASSLDRAYGYTF. CDR3 in DNA: TGTGCCAGCAGCTTGGACAGGGCCTATGGCTACACCTTC.

The table lists this clone with a count of one. This CDR3 reads CATSDRGGTDAINYGYTF. The CDR3 nucleotides are TGTGCCACCAGTGACCGAGGCGGGACGGATGCGATTAACTATGGCTACACCTTC. This rearrangement joins TRBV24-1 to TRBJ1-2, with D tentatively TRBD1 (5 bases). This CDR3 has 18 amino acids. The V gene's germline CDR1 is KGHDR and CDR2 SFDVKD. V was pared by 4 bases and J by 1 base, with 21 bases between.